This T cell receptor (beta chain) was retrieved from a study of neurological immune-mediated disorders. Study-level points and caveats: While HTLV-1-associated myelopathy showed the greatest TCR clonal expansion, multiple sclerosis showed the least, falling below healthy controls. The absence of any CDR3 amino acid sequence shared by expanded clones across subjects suggests that repertoires were private in all groups. One cluster of related CDR3 sequences contained, by phylogenetic grouping, the repertoires of 18 of 34 multiple sclerosis patients and formed a possible signature.

This CDR3 comprises 12 residues. CDR1 is DFQATT and CDR2 is SNEGSKA in the germline V gene (reference sequence). This clonotype has a count of ten or more. As yet, its antigen is unknown. The cDNA was produced through 5'RACE with 10-nucleotide random UMIs. TCRdb independently ran MiXCR on the 5' RACE reads; one entry per CDR3 protein. The sample lists tens of thousands of distinct CDR3 sequences; around 5.8% were seen once. The clonotype comes from a woman aged 18-29 years with multiple sclerosis. Sequenced: CD4+ T cells from blood. The chain links TRBV20-1 to TRBJ2-7; D might be TRBD2 (7 bases). DNA for the CDR3: TGCGCCCCAAAGGGGGGGGACTACGAGCAGTACTTC. Encoded protein: CAPKGGDYEQYF.